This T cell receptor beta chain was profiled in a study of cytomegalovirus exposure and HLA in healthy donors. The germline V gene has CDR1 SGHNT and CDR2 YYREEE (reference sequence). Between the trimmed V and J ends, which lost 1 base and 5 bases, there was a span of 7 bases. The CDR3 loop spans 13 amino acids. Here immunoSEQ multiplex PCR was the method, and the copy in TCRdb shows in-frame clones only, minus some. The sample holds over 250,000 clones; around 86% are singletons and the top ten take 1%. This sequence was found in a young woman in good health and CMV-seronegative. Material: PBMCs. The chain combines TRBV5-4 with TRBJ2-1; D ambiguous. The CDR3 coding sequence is TGTGCCAGCAGCTTGTATGGGCACAATGAGCAGTTCTTC. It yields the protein CASSLYGHNEQFF.